Shown below are 18 T cell receptor beta chains from a single sample sequenced in a study of blood T cell repertoires in COVID-19. Clones were read by immunoSEQ multiplex PCR, and TCRdb kept only the in-frame ones, dropping some. This sample has 300,000 to 350,000 clones, with about 85% found just once. The material sequenced was peripheral blood. The source is a man aged 18 to 35 with active or convalescent COVID-19.

This CDR3 reads CASRGANTEAFF. In nucleotides, the CDR3 is TGTGCCAGCAGAGGAGCGAACACTGAAGCTTTCTTT. The chain carries TRBV6-5 and TRBJ1-1; unclear D gene. Trimming stripped 6 bases from V and 1 base from J, with 6 bases between. In germline, CDR1 is MNHEY, CDR2 SVGAGI. This CDR3 contains 12 residues.

V is TRBV9 and J is TRBJ2-1; D might be TRBD2 (6 bases). Germline loops: CDR1 SGDLS, CDR2 YYNGEE. V was cut by 4 bases and J by 12 bases, with 20 bases left in between. The CDR3 has 14 amino acids. The CDR3 region is CASSHTPGMRGQFF. In nucleotides, the CDR3 is TGTGCCAGCAGCCACACCCCTGGGATGCGGGGGCAGTTCTTC.

The chain has TRBV13 and TRBJ2-5; 8 bases are shared with TRBD1. Germline-derived CDR1 and CDR2 are PRHDT and FYEKMQ (reference sequence). The CDR3 loop spans 14 amino acids. Trimming removed 5 bases from V and 7 bases from J; junction bases left unmatched: 9. CDR3 region: CASSPLGQAGTQYF. The CDR3 DNA reads as TGTGCCAGCAGCCCCCTGGGACAGGCCGGGACCCAGTACTTC.

The V gene is TRBV29-1, the J gene TRBJ2-7; D uncertain. Trimming left V 4 bases short and J 1 base short, with 11 bases between. The CDR3 is 13 amino acids. Germline loops: CDR1 SQVTM, CDR2 ANQGSEA. In nucleotides, the CDR3 is TGCAGCGTTGTAAACAGCCGATCCTACGAGCAGTACTTC. The encoded protein is CSVVNSRSYEQYF.

In its sample, this clone was seen once. The chain uses TRBV20-1 and TRBJ2-1, with 9 bases matching TRBD1. Germline V lookup: CDR1 DFQATT, CDR2 SNEGSKA (reference sequence). Trimming removed 3 bases from V and 4 bases from J; junction bases left unmatched: 4. The CDR3 covers 14 residues. CDR3 loop: CSASRDREYNEQFF. Written as DNA, the CDR3 is TGCAGTGCTAGTAGGGACAGGGAATACAATGAGCAGTTCTTC.

The V gene is TRBV7-9, the J gene TRBJ2-2; D call uncertain. The CDR3 sequence is 15 residues long. Germline values: CDR1 SEHNR, CDR2 FQNEAQ (reference sequence). Trimming took 1 base from V and 4 from J, leaving 10 bases between them. The CDR3 spells CASSLVWAGTGELFF. As DNA, the CDR3 is TGTGCCAGCAGCTTAGTATGGGCCGGCACCGGGGAGCTGTTTTTT.

V gene TRBV28 combines with J gene TRBJ1-5; D gene uncertain. The CDR3 spans 14 residues. V lost 6 bases and J 2 bases, leaving 11 bases between the germline ends. Germline V gene lookup returns CDR1 MDHEN and CDR2 SYDVKM. Here the CDR3 reads CASSPPQGNQPQHF. The CDR3 bases are TGTGCCAGCAGCCCTCCTCAGGGCAATCAGCCCCAGCATTTT.

J is TRBJ1-5 and V is TRBV5-1; D is perhaps TRBD1 (5 bases). This CDR3 is 14 amino acids long. Trimming left V 0 bases short and J 5 bases short, with 9 bases between. Germline CDR1 is SGHRS and CDR2 is YFSETQ. CDR3 nucleotide sequence: TGCGCCAGCAGCTTGGTGGGGGGAGATCAGCCCCAGCATTTT. Its translation: CASSLVGGDQPQHF.

With regard to this clone: Different DNA sequences within this sample yield the same CDR3. The V call is TRBV5-1, the J call TRBJ2-1; 10 bases fit TRBD2. The CDR3 length is 15 residues. Germline V CDR1 and CDR2: SGHRS, YFSETQ. V trimming: 4 bases; J trimming: 2 bases; junction bases outside the gene matches: 3. The DNA for the CDR3 is TGCGCCAGCAGCCTAGCGGGGGATACCTACAATGAGCAGTTCTTC. Its translation: CASSLAGDTYNEQFF.

The V call is TRBV3-1 (or the pseudogene TRBV3-2), the J call TRBJ1-2, with D tentatively TRBD1 (5 bases). The CDR3 is made up of 16 amino acids. Germline CDR1 is LGHDT and CDR2 is YNNKEL (reference sequence). V shed 4 bases and J shed 1 base, with 16 bases lying between them. As DNA, the CDR3 is TGTGCCAGCAGCCCAATCTCAGGGCTACATAACTATGGCTACACCTTC. It is translated as CASSPISGLHNYGYTF.

CDR3 protein: CASSYAKGAQGEKLFF. The DNA for the CDR3 is TGTGCCAGCAGTTACGCCAAGGGGGCGCAGGGTGAAAAACTGTTTTTT. The chain is built from TRBV6-7 and TRBJ1-4, with 7 bases aligning to TRBD1. TRBV6-7 counts as an open reading frame of uncertain function. The V gene end was trimmed by 2 bases and the J gene end by 7 bases; junction bases not matched to a gene: 10. The CDR3 contains 16 residues.

The DNA for the CDR3 is TGCAGCACCGGGACATTGAACACCGGGGAGCTGTTTTTT. The encoded protein is CSTGTLNTGELFF. The chain links TRBV29-1 to TRBJ2-2, with D possibly being TRBD1 (6 bases). Trimming left V 8 bases short and J 1 base short, with 11 bases between. The CDR3 totals 13 residues. The germline CDR1 and CDR2 sequences are SQVTM and ANQGSEA.

CDR3 region: CASSLQGAYYNEQFF. CDR3 DNA sequence: TGTGCCAGTAGTTTACAGGGAGCTTATTACAATGAGCAGTTCTTC. The chain links TRBV19 to TRBJ2-1; D perhaps matches TRBD1 (6 bases). CDR3 length: 15 amino acids. Per the germline V gene, CDR1 is LNHDA and CDR2 is SQIVND (reference sequence). The V end lost 5 bases, the J end lost 4 bases, and 15 bases lay between the germline ends.

This clone occurred once. The rearrangement uses TRBV7-9 and TRBJ1-6; D unresolved. Trimming left V 3 bases short and J 7 bases short, with 4 bases between. There are 12 residues in the CDR3. Per germline, CDR1 SEHNR and CDR2 FQNEAQ (reference sequence). The CDR3 DNA reads TGTGCCAGCAGCTTCAGGAATTCACCCCTCCACTTT. This encodes CASSFRNSPLHF.

J is TRBJ1-1 and V is TRBV28, with TRBD1 identical over 8 bases. The CDR3 has 15 amino acids. V shed 5 bases and J 9 bases; nucleotides not matched to a gene: 14. CDR1 and CDR2 from the germline V gene are MDHEN and SYDVKM. The CDR3 loop is CASSPGQDRTNKAFF. The CDR3 DNA follows: TGTGCCAGCAGTCCGGGACAGGACAGAACAAACAAAGCTTTCTTT.

The V gene is TRBV4-3, the J gene TRBJ1-1; unclear D gene. This CDR3 contains 14 residues. Germline CDR1 and CDR2: LGHNA and YSLEER. Trimming left V 0 bases short and J 0 bases short, with 5 bases between. Here the CDR3 reads CASSQEGLNTEAFF. The CDR3 DNA follows: TGCGCCAGCAGCCAAGAGGGCCTGAACACTGAAGCTTTCTTT.

The rearrangement uses TRBV15 and TRBJ2-7; 7 bases are a match to TRBD2. Germline trimming cut 0 bases from V and 6 bases from J; bases unmatched to any gene: 11. CDR1 LNHNV and CDR2 YYDKDF come from the germline V gene (reference sequence). This CDR3 is 16 amino acids long. CDR3 DNA: TGTGCCACCAGCAGAGATAGCGGGCGTGGGCAGACCGAGCAGTACTTC. Its protein is CATSRDSGRGQTEQYF.

The chain uses TRBV4-1 and TRBJ1-1, with D maybe TRBD1 (5 bases). V lost 4 bases and J lost 6, with 21 bases in between. Looked up from germline, CDR1 is MGHRA and CDR2 is YSYEKL. This CDR3 has 16 residues. The chain's CDR3 is CASSLSGQGGFAEAFF. The CDR3 region has the DNA TGCGCCAGCAGCCTCAGTGGGCAGGGTGGATTCGCTGAAGCTTTCTTT.